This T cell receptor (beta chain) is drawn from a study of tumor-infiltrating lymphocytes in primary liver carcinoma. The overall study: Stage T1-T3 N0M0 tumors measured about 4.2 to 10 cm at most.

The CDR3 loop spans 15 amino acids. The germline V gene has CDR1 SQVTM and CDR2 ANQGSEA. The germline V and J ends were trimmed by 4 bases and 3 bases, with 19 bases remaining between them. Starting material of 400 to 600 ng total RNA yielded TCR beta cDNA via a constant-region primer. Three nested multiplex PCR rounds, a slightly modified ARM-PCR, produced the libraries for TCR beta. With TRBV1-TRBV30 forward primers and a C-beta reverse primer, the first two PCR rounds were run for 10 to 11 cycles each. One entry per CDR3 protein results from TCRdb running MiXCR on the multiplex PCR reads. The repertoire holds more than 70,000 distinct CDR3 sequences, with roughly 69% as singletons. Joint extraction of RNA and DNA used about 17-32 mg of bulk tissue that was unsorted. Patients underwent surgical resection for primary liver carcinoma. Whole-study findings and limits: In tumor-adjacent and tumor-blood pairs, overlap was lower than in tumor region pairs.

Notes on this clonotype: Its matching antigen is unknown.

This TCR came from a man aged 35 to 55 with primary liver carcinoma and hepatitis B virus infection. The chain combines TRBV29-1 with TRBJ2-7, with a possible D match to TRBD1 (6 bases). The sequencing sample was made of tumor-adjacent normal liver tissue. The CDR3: CSVAGPDRNLYEQYF. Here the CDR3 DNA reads TGCAGCGTTGCCGGACCTGACAGGAATCTCTACGAGCAGTACTTC.